This T cell receptor beta chain was retrieved from a study of blood T cell repertoires in COVID-19. The CDR3 has 14 amino acids. Trimming stripped 3 bases from V and 1 base from J, with 9 bases between. Germline CDR1 SEHNR, CDR2 FQNEAQ (reference sequence). Here immunoSEQ multiplex PCR was the method, and the copy in TCRdb shows in-frame clones only, minus some. The profile shows a few hundred thousand clones, about 83% of them singletons. This receptor was taken from a woman aged 40-49 years who had recovered from COVID-19. Material: peripheral blood. The genes are TRBV7-9 and TRBJ1-1; perhaps TRBD1 as D (5 bases). The CDR3 region is CASSFGGRNTEAFF. As DNA, the CDR3 is TGTGCCAGCAGCTTCGGGGGGAGGAACACTGAAGCTTTCTTT.